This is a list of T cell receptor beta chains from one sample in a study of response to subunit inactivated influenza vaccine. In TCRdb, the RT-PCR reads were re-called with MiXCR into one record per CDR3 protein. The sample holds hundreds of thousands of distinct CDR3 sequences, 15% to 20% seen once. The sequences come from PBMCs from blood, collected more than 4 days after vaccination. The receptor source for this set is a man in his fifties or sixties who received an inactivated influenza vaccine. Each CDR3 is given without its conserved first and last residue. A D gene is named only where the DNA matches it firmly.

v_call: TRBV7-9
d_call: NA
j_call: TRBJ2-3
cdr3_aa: ASSPHLGRTDTQY

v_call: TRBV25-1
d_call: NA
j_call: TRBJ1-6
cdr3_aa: ASSESNGWASPLH

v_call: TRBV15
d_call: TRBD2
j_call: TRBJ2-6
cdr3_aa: ATGLAGSGANVLT

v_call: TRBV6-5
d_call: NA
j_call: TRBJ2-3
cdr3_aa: ASSYSSLSLNTQY

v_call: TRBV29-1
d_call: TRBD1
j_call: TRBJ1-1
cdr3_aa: SVEARTGGTEAF

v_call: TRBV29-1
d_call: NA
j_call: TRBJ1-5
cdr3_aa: SVEATLPGVSNQPQH

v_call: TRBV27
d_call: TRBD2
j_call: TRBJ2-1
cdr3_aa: ASLGLAGTYNEQF

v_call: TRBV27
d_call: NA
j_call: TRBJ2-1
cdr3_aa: ATTRDSGTRGFNEQF

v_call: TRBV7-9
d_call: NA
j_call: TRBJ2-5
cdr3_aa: ASSFRWAETQY

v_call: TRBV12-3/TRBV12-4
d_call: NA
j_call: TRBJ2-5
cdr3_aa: ASSNTGSETQY

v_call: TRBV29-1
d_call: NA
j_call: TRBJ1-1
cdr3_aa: SVVGAGSNTEAF

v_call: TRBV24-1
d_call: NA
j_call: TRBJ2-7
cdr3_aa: ATSDSGQPYEQY

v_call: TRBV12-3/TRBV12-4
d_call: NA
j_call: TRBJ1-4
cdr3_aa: ASSLGDTGEKLF

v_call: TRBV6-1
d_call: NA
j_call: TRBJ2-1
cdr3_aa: ASSEGGGFEQF

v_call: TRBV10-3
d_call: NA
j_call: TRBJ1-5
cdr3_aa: AIGPPGNQPQH

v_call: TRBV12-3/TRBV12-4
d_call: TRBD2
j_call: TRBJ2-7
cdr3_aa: ASSPSGSSYEQY

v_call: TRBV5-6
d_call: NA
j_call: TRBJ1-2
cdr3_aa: ASSSGGSGYT

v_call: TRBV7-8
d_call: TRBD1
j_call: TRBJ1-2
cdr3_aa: ASSWRDSPGAGYT

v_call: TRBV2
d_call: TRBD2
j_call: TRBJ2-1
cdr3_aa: ASSQLAGAAEQF

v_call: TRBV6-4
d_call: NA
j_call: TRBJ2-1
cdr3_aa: ASRYRATQF

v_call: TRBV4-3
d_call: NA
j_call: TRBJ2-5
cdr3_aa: ASSQDLGTQETQY

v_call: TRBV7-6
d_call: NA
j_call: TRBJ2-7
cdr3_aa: ASSLRPGGSEQY